Below, 26 T cell receptor beta chains from the same sample are listed, as sequenced in a study of blood T cell repertoires in COVID-19. The table came from immunoSEQ multiplex PCR; TCRdb's copy has only in-frame clones and leaves some out. Of 70,000 or so clones in the sample, around 90% were seen once. Material: peripheral blood. The receptors were sampled from a woman older than 75 with active COVID-19.

The chain employs TRBV19 and TRBJ2-7; D possibly corresponds to TRBD2 (7 bases). V was trimmed by 7 bases and J by 0 bases, leaving 25 bases between them. The germline V gene encodes CDR1 LNHDA and CDR2 SQIVND (reference sequence). The CDR3 loop spans 18 amino acids. The CDR3 here is CASTPGGYLGPSSYEQYF. CDR3 sequence (DNA): TGTGCCAGTACACCGGGGGGCTACCTTGGCCCTAGCTCCTACGAGCAGTACTTC.

The chain carries TRBV7-9 and TRBJ2-3, with 7 bases aligning to TRBD2. The CDR3 contains 15 residues. The germline V gene encodes CDR1 SEHNR and CDR2 FQNEAQ (reference sequence). V dropped 8 bases and J dropped 5; count of bases not matched to a gene: 13. The CDR3 reads CASQEGRAGRDTQYF. CDR3 DNA: TGTGCCAGCCAAGAAGGGAGGGCCGGGAGAGATACGCAGTATTTT.

This chain links TRBV25-1 with TRBJ1-5, with unresolved D. This CDR3 spans 12 amino acids. The germline V and J ends were trimmed by 2 bases and 6 bases, with 5 bases remaining between them. The V gene's germline CDR1 is MGHDK and CDR2 SYGVNS. The CDR3 DNA reads as TGTGCCAGCAGTGAAGGGAGTCAGCCCCAGCATTTT. This translates into CASSEGSQPQHF.

This clone was recorded once. The chain is built from TRBV5-4 and TRBJ2-3; 14 nucleotides match TRBD2. CDR1 is SGHNT, CDR2 YYREEE, per germline (reference sequence). The V gene end was trimmed by 0 bases and the J gene end by 4 bases; junction bases not matched to a gene: 4. The CDR3 runs 17 residues. The CDR3 DNA is TGTGCCAGCAGCTTGGCGGGACTAGCGGGAGTGGCAGATACGCAGTATTTT. It is translated as CASSLAGLAGVADTQYF.

This clone is a singleton in its sample. The rearrangement joins TRBV7-9 to TRBJ1-1, with D maybe TRBD1 (5 bases). Per the germline V gene, CDR1 is SEHNR and CDR2 is FQNEAQ (reference sequence). The CDR3 is 14 amino acids. The V end was cut by 3 bases, the J end by 1 base, with 9 bases between. CDR3: CASSFDRPNTEAFF. CDR3 sequence (DNA): TGTGCCAGCAGCTTCGACAGACCGAACACTGAAGCTTTCTTT.

The rearrangement joins TRBV7-2 to TRBJ2-7, with TRBD2 as a possible D gene (6 bases). V dropped 0 bases and J dropped 3 bases, with 21 bases sitting between them. CDR1 and CDR2 from the germline V gene are SGHTA and FQGNSA. CDR3 length: 18 amino acids. The CDR3 coding sequence is TGTGCCAGCAGCTTAGCGGCGGCTAGCGCGGACCGGGACTACGAGCAGTACTTC. Encoded protein: CASSLAAASADRDYEQYF. The variable domain in full, completed from reference TRBV7-2 and TRBJ2-7, reads GAGVSQSPSNKVTEKGKDVELRCDPISGHTALYWYRQSLGQGLEFLIYFQGNSAPDKSGLPSDRFSAERTGGSVSTLTIQRTQQEDSAVYLCASSLAAASADRDYEQYFGPGTRLTVT.

The rearrangement links TRBV7-2 to TRBJ2-2, with a possible D match to TRBD2 (6 bases). Germline CDR1 and CDR2: SGHTA and FQGNSA. The CDR3 runs 13 residues. Trimming took off 3 bases at V and 9 bases at J, with 11 bases between the two ends. The CDR3 sequence is CASSFRETRELFF. CDR3 in DNA: TGTGCCAGCAGCTTTCGGGAGACCCGGGAGCTGTTTTTT.

This chain uses TRBV6-2 or TRBV6-3 with TRBJ2-7; D might be TRBD2 (6 bases). The CDR3 sequence is 13 residues long. The germline V and J ends were trimmed by 5 bases and 2 bases, with 10 bases remaining between them. Germline values: CDR1 MNHEY, CDR2 SVGEGT. The CDR3 spells CASSGTETYEQYF. The CDR3 DNA reads as TGTGCCAGCAGTGGGACTGAAACCTACGAGCAGTACTTC.

V and J are TRBV28 and TRBJ1-3; no definite D call. There are 13 residues in the CDR3. The V gene's germline CDR1 is MDHEN and CDR2 SYDVKM. V was shortened by 8 bases and J by 0 bases, with 8 bases between the two germline ends. The CDR3 region has the DNA TGTGCCAGCGCGGTACTCTCTGGAAACACCATATATTTT. Amino acid sequence: CASAVLSGNTIYF. Combining the CDR3 with reference TRBV28 and TRBJ1-3 gives the whole variable domain DVKVTQSSRYLVKRTGEKVFLECVQDMDHENMFWYRQDPGLGLRLIYFSYDVKMKEKGDIPEGYSVSREKKERFSLILESASTNQTSMYLCASAVLSGNTIYFGEGSWLTVV.

The genes are TRBV19 and TRBJ2-4; TRBD1 aligns across 7 bases. The CDR3 totals 18 residues. With 3 bases clipped from V and 2 bases from J, the junction kept 13 bases outside the gene matches. Germline V gene data show CDR1 as LNHDA and CDR2 as SQIVND (reference sequence). The CDR3 bases are TGTGCCAGTAGTATTGGATGGTATCGGGACAGTCCCAAAAACATTCAGTACTTC. It encodes CASSIGWYRDSPKNIQYF.

This clone was seen just once. The J gene is TRBJ2-5, the V gene TRBV5-1; perhaps TRBD2 as D (6 bases). Trimming pared 2 bases from V and 5 bases from J, leaving 19 bases between. The V gene's germline CDR1 is SGHRS and CDR2 YFSETQ. This CDR3 has 16 amino acids. CDR3 DNA: TGCGCCAGCAGCTTTGGTTATGGGACTCCCGGGGAGACCCAGTACTTC. It is translated as CASSFGYGTPGETQYF.

The chain is built from TRBV11-2 and TRBJ1-5, with D unclear. Germline loops: CDR1 SGHAT, CDR2 FQNNGV. The CDR3 totals 15 residues. Trimming took off 0 bases at V and 5 bases at J, with 11 bases between the two ends. The CDR3, as DNA: TGTGCCAGCAGCTTAGATGGAGCAGAGGATCAGCCCCAGCATTTT. Its protein product is CASSLDGAEDQPQHF.

The chain recombines TRBV5-4 with TRBJ2-5, with a possible D match to TRBD1 (5 bases). The CDR3 covers 13 residues. Trimming shortened V by 7 bases and J by 7 bases, and 17 bases separated the two germline ends. Germline V gene sequence: CDR1 SGHNT, CDR2 YYREEE (reference sequence). CDR3 nucleotide sequence: TGTGCCAGCGGGGCCTGGCTAGGCGGGACCCAGTACTTC. This sequence encodes CASGAWLGGTQYF.

The V call is TRBV5-1, the J call TRBJ2-2; D gene unclear. Trimming stripped 0 bases from V and 5 bases from J, with 2 bases between. This CDR3 spans 12 amino acids. CDR1 and CDR2 from the germline V gene are SGHRS and YFSETQ. The CDR3 coding sequence is TGCGCCAGCAGCTTGGCGACCGGGGAGCTGTTTTTT. It yields the protein CASSLATGELFF.

The chain carries TRBV28 and TRBJ1-1; D gene uncertain. The V gene's germline CDR1 is MDHEN and CDR2 SYDVKM. The CDR3 extends over 14 amino acids. Trimming removed 6 bases from V and 6 bases from J, with 17 bases in between. The CDR3 protein is CASSGVRSGSEAFF. The CDR3 DNA is TGTGCCAGCAGCGGGGTCAGAAGTGGATCTGAAGCTTTCTTT. Together with reference TRBV28 and TRBJ1-1, the CDR3 gives the full variable domain: DVKVTQSSRYLVKRTGEKVFLECVQDMDHENMFWYRQDPGLGLRLIYFSYDVKMKEKGDIPEGYSVSREKKERFSLILESASTNQTSMYLCASSGVRSGSEAFFGQGTRLTVV.

This chain uses TRBV7-3 with TRBJ2-6, with D possibly matching TRBD1 (6 bases). This CDR3 contains 15 residues. CDR1 and CDR2 from the germline V gene are SGHTA and FQGTGA. With 5 bases removed from V and 2 bases from J, the gap between germline ends came to 10 bases. The CDR3 sequence is CASSARGTGANVLTF. CDR3 nucleotides: TGTGCCAGCAGCGCCAGGGGAACTGGGGCCAACGTCCTGACTTTC.

The chain is built from TRBV7-8 and TRBJ2-7, with D perhaps matching TRBD1 (5 bases). The ends were cut back, 5 bases at V and 3 bases at J, with 11 bases in the middle. Germline assignment: CDR1 SGHVS and CDR2 FQNEAQ. The CDR3 contains 13 residues. The CDR3 is CASSKDRVYEQYF. CDR3 DNA sequence: TGTGCCAGCAGCAAAGACAGAGTCTACGAGCAGTACTTC.

The chain has TRBV3-1 (or the pseudogene TRBV3-2) and TRBJ2-1, with TRBD2 identical over 11 bases. The J segment lost 5 bases and the V segment lost 4 bases, leaving 7 bases of the junction unmatched. Germline V gene data show CDR1 as LGHDT and CDR2 as YNNKEL (reference sequence). There are 16 residues in the CDR3. The CDR3 region has the DNA TGTGCCAGCAGCCGCCATGGGACTAGCGGCGACAATGAGCAGTTCTTC. This codes for CASSRHGTSGDNEQFF.

This clone was seen only once. The gene calls are TRBV4-1 and TRBJ2-7; possibly TRBD2 for D (5 bases). CDR1 and CDR2 (germline): MGHRA, YSYEKL. There are 18 residues in the CDR3. The germline V and J ends were trimmed by 4 bases and 3 bases, with 25 bases remaining between them. The CDR3 is CASSRTPLGSTGFYEQYF. The CDR3, as DNA: TGCGCCAGCAGCCGAACTCCACTAGGCTCAACGGGCTTCTACGAGCAGTACTTC.

CDR3 region: CASSGIAGGISYEQYF. The CDR3 DNA reads as TGTGCCAGCAGTGGCATAGCGGGAGGGATCTCCTACGAGCAGTACTTC. The rearrangement joins TRBV6-1 to TRBJ2-7, with 11 positions matching TRBD2. CDR3 length: 16 residues. Germline V gene lookup returns CDR1 MNHNS and CDR2 SASEGT. The V and J ends lost 4 bases and 0 bases, in that order; junction bases with no gene match: 5.

V and J are TRBV6-5 and TRBJ2-3, with 13 positions matching TRBD2. Germline V gene data show CDR1 as MNHEY and CDR2 as SVGAGI. The CDR3 loop spans 15 amino acids. The ends lost 7 bases at V and 4 bases at J; junction bases unmatched: 5. CDR3 protein: CASTKLAGGADTQYF. The CDR3, as DNA: TGTGCCAGCACCAAACTAGCGGGAGGGGCAGATACGCAGTATTTT.

This sequence joins TRBV29-1 and TRBJ1-2; D is unclear. From germline, CDR1 is SQVTM and CDR2 ANQGSEA. V gave up 6 bases and J gave up 4 bases, with 3 bases separating them. The length of the CDR3 is 9 residues. The DNA for the CDR3 is TGCAGCGTCTCCTATGGCTACACCTTC. This codes for CSVSYGYTF.

The chain joins TRBV12-3 or TRBV12-4 to TRBJ2-7; possibly TRBD2 for D (5 bases). Trimming stripped 3 bases from V and 6 bases from J, with 12 bases between. This CDR3 spans 13 amino acids. The CDR3 spells CASSFGTRGEQYF. The CDR3 DNA follows: TGTGCCAGCAGTTTTGGAACTAGAGGCGAGCAGTACTTC.

This clone was recorded only once. The CDR3, as DNA: TGTGCCAGCAGCTCCCCTAGGGGCTACAGGGGGCGAGGAAACACCATATATTTT. This translates into CASSSPRGYRGRGNTIYF. The chain combines TRBV7-2 with TRBJ1-3; 9 bases align to TRBD1. Losses at the gene ends were 4 bases for V and 4 bases for J; bases not matched to a gene: 14. The CDR3 contains 18 residues. The germline V gene has CDR1 SGHTA and CDR2 FQGNSA. The variable domain in full, with the rest retrieved from reference TRBV7-2 and TRBJ1-3, is GAGVSQSPSNKVTEKGKDVELRCDPISGHTALYWYRQSLGQGLEFLIYFQGNSAPDKSGLPSDRFSAERTGGSVSTLTIQRTQQEDSAVYLCASSSPRGYRGRGNTIYFGEGSWLTVV.

The V and J genes are TRBV4-2 and TRBJ2-1; no clear D gene. V lost 4 bases, J lost 0 bases, and 10 bases lay in between. Germline CDR1 and CDR2: LGHNA and YNFKEQ. The CDR3 sequence is 15 residues long. In DNA, the CDR3 is TGTGCCAGCAGCCGCCTCATGAGCTCCTACAATGAGCAGTTCTTC. Translating gives CASSRLMSSYNEQFF.

The chain uses TRBV7-8 and TRBJ2-7; tentatively, D is TRBD2 (5 bases). CDR1 and CDR2 from the germline V gene are SGHVS and FQNEAQ. The CDR3 consists of 14 residues. The V and J ends lost 5 bases and 6 bases respectively, with 17 bases between them. This CDR3 reads CASSPFRGPGEQYF. CDR3 DNA sequence: TGTGCCAGCAGCCCGTTCCGCGGGCCTGGCGAGCAGTACTTC.